These 28 T cell receptor beta chains were sequenced from one sample in a study of T cells after yellow fever vaccination. Via MiXCR, TCRdb re-called the 5' RACE reads, giving one row per CDR3 protein. Counted here are under 55,000 distinct CDR3 sequences, about 6.6% occurring once; the ten biggest clones make up 24%. The sample consisted of CD8+ T cells not binding an NS4B(214-222) dextramer, sorted from PBMCs, taken 35 to 50 days after the first yellow fever vaccination. All receptors come from a man aged 18 to 29 who received the YFV17D yellow fever vaccine.

This clonotype was counted many times. The rearrangement joins TRBV24-1 to TRBJ1-2, with 7 bases aligning to TRBD1. CDR1 and CDR2 (germline): KGHDR, SFDVKD. V lost 3 bases and J lost 3; bases outside the gene matches: 6. CDR3 size: 15 residues. The CDR3 protein is CATSDPARGDYGYTF. CDR3 DNA sequence: TGTGCCACCAGTGATCCCGCCAGGGGGGACTATGGCTACACCTTC.

This clonotype was observed at least ten times. The CDR3 region has the DNA TGTGCCAGCAGGAAGGACAGGAGTTTAACCAAAAACATTCAGTACTTC. This translates into CASRKDRSLTKNIQYF. This sequence joins TRBV2 and TRBJ2-4, with 7 positions matching TRBD1. The CDR3 loop spans 16 amino acids. Germline trimming cut 6 bases from V and 2 bases from J; bases unmatched to any gene: 10. Germline V gene lookup returns CDR1 SNHLY and CDR2 FYNNEI.

This clonotype was counted many times. The chain is built from TRBV4-1 and TRBJ2-1; TRBD2 agrees at 11 bases. Germline CDR1 and CDR2: MGHRA and YSYEKL. V gave up 2 bases and J gave up 4 bases; unmatched junction bases: 19. This CDR3 region has 21 residues. The CDR3 is CASSQWSVSGGAGPFYNEQFF. DNA for the CDR3: TGCGCCAGCAGCCAATGGTCGGTTAGCGGGGGGGCCGGGCCCTTTTACAATGAGCAGTTCTTC.

The chain is built from TRBV7-8 and TRBJ2-1, with TRBD1 matching over 7 bases. Germline assignment: CDR1 SGHVS and CDR2 FQNEAQ. J lost 8 bases, V lost 5 bases, and 12 bases had no gene match. The CDR3 covers 15 residues. This CDR3 is CASSGTRTDRDEQFF. CDR3 nucleotides: TGTGCCAGCAGCGGAACGAGGACAGACAGGGATGAGCAGTTCTTC. The whole variable domain, filled in from reference TRBV7-8 and TRBJ2-1, reads GAGVSQSPRYKVAKRGQDVALRCDPISGHVSLFWYQQALGQGPEFLTYFQNEAQLDKSGLPSDRFFAERPEGSVSTLKIQRTQQEDSAVYLCASSGTRTDRDEQFFGPGTRLTVL.

Of note for this clonotype: This could be a read error, since a much larger clone is one nucleotide away. Because the CDR3 is missing its conserved closing phenylalanine or tryptophan, this is likely a read error. This sequence joins TRBV7-8 and TRBJ2-5, with 8 positions matching TRBD2. CDR1 SGHVS and CDR2 FQNEAQ come from the germline V gene. The CDR3 contains 15 residues. J lost 5 bases, V lost 1 base, and 6 bases had no gene match. The CDR3 spells CASSLERGRRETQYL. The CDR3 DNA reads as TGTGCCAGCAGCTTAGAGCGGGGGAGGCGGGAGACCCAGTACTTA.

Only a few counts were recorded for this clonotype. This chain links TRBV10-3 with TRBJ2-7; 9 bases align to TRBD2. CDR3 length equals 17 residues. Germline-derived CDR1 and CDR2 are ENHRY and SYGVKD. V dropped 0 bases and J dropped 5; count of bases not matched to a gene: 11. CDR3 amino acids: CAISESPLAGHGDEQYV. The CDR3 region has the DNA TGTGCCATCAGTGAGTCGCCCCTAGCGGGGCATGGTGACGAGCAGTACGTC.

This clonotype was counted between two and nine times. This chain uses TRBV4-1 with TRBJ1-2; maybe TRBD1 (6 bases). Trimming took off 0 bases at V and 14 bases at J, with 10 bases between the two ends. The germline gives CDR1 MGHRA, CDR2 YSYEKL. The CDR3 spans 11 residues. The CDR3 here is CASSQDGRGTF. CDR3 sequence (DNA): TGCGCCAGCAGCCAAGATGGCAGGGGAACCTTC.

This clonotype was detected a few times. This chain links TRBV4-3 with TRBJ1-1; TRBD1 matches 7 bases. The ends lost 1 base at V and 5 bases at J; junction bases unmatched: 7. Looked up from germline, CDR1 is LGHNA and CDR2 is YSLEER. This CDR3 region has 15 residues. Written as DNA, the CDR3 is TGCGCCAGCAGCCAAGGAGGGGGCGGGTTAACTGAAGCTTTCTTT. It is translated as CASSQGGGGLTEAFF.

The chain couples TRBV11-2 to TRBJ1-6; no definite D call. Germline CDR1 is SGHAT and CDR2 is FQNNGV. Between the trimmed V and J ends, which lost 5 bases and 8 bases, there was a span of 10 bases. This CDR3 contains 13 residues. Written as DNA, the CDR3 is TGTGCCAGCAGCCCGCAGACCTATTCACCCCTCCACTTT. Amino acids: CASSPQTYSPLHF.

This clonotype is medium-sized (0.01 to 0.1%) within its sample. In nucleotides, the CDR3 is TGTGCCAGCAGTGACTCGACAGGGGGCGCAGATACGCAGTATTTT. Protein product: CASSDSTGGADTQYF. The rearrangement links TRBV6-4 to TRBJ2-3; 10 nucleotides line up with TRBD1. V shed 0 bases, J shed 4 bases, and the junction held 1 base outside the gene matches. The CDR3 is made up of 15 amino acids. Looked up from germline, CDR1 is MRHNA and CDR2 is SNTAGT.

This clonotype has ten or more counts. This chain links TRBV12-3 or TRBV12-4 with TRBJ2-3, with D hard to call. The CDR3 extends over 13 amino acids. V lost 3 bases and J lost 4, with 8 bases in between. CDR3 bases: TGTGCCAGCAGTTTGGTAGCCGCAGATACGCAGTATTTT. It translates to CASSLVAADTQYF.

Only a few counts were recorded for this clonotype. CDR3 in amino acids: CASSYPASGFDGYTF. In DNA, the CDR3 is TGTGCCAGCAGTTACCCGGCGTCGGGGTTTGATGGCTACACCTTC. The genes are TRBV6-5 and TRBJ1-2; D is undetermined. CDR3 size: 15 residues. Per the germline V gene, CDR1 is MNHEY and CDR2 is SVGAGI. The ends were cut back, 2 bases at V and 6 bases at J, with 16 bases in the middle.

V gene TRBV7-8 combines with J gene TRBJ2-1, with D perhaps given as TRBD1 or TRBD2 (5 bases each). V was pared by 3 bases and J by 12 bases, with 18 bases between. Germline CDR1 reads SGHVS; CDR2 reads FQNEAQ. The CDR3 runs 14 residues. In DNA form, the CDR3 reads TGTGCCAGCAGCTTGGGACGGACGAACCTAGGGCAGTTCTTC. Translation gives CASSLGRTNLGQFF.

The chain combines TRBV13 with TRBJ2-2; tentative D call: TRBD2 (5 bases). The length of the CDR3 is 15 residues. V was trimmed by 0 bases and J by 6 bases, leaving 11 bases between them. The germline V gene has CDR1 PRHDT and CDR2 FYEKMQ (reference sequence). The CDR3 DNA follows: TGTGCCAGCAGCTTAGGACTAGGAGTGCCCGGGGAGCTGTTTTTT. Amino acids: CASSLGLGVPGELFF.

This clonotype was found many times. This chain links TRBV20-1 with TRBJ1-6; the D gene is possibly TRBD1 (6 bases). From germline, CDR1 is DFQATT and CDR2 SNEGSKA (reference sequence). V shed 0 bases and J shed 9 bases, with 15 bases lying between them. This CDR3 is 15 amino acids long. The CDR3 is CSARDTGGEGSPLHF. The CDR3 bases are TGCAGTGCTAGAGATACGGGGGGCGAGGGTTCACCCCTCCACTTT.

The rearrangement uses TRBV27 and TRBJ2-3; D gene unclear. Germline assignment: CDR1 MNHEY and CDR2 SMNVEV (reference sequence). V lost 0 bases, J lost 1 base, and 2 bases lay in between. The CDR3 is 13 amino acids. The CDR3 DNA sequence: TGTGCCAGCAGTTTATCAGGCACAGATACGCAGTATTTT. Encoded protein: CASSLSGTDTQYF.

The sample holds one count of this clonotype. This sequence may be a read error, since a much larger clone differs from it by one base. The chain carries TRBV7-9 and TRBJ2-7; D call uncertain. CDR1 is SEHNR, CDR2 FQNEAQ, per germline (reference sequence). V shed 4 bases and J shed 6 bases, with 10 bases lying between them. The CDR3 length is 12 residues. The CDR3 reads CASSSLPAEQYV. In DNA form, the CDR3 reads TGTGCCAGCAGCTCATTACCGGCCGAGCAGTACGTC.

This clonotype was seen many times. This chain links TRBV5-4 with TRBJ2-7; D gene unclear. This CDR3 has 13 amino acids. CDR1 is SGHNT, CDR2 YYREEE, per germline (reference sequence). Trimming removed 0 bases from V and 3 bases from J, with 7 bases in between. CDR3 loop: CASSLVVGYEQYF. In DNA form, the CDR3 reads TGTGCCAGCAGCTTGGTGGTGGGCTACGAGCAGTACTTC.

This clonotype has more than one count but fewer than ten. The chain uses TRBV19 and TRBJ1-2; D is unclear. V dropped 9 bases and J dropped 1 base, with 15 bases sitting between them. CDR1 and CDR2 from the germline V gene are LNHDA and SQIVND (reference sequence). The CDR3 is made up of 14 amino acids. The CDR3 DNA is TGTGCCAGCACCGGGCCGCGGGATAACTATGGCTACACCTTC. It specifies CASTGPRDNYGYTF.

Turning to this clonotype: With a much larger clone just one base away, this may be a read error. V and J are TRBV27 and TRBJ2-2; the D call may be TRBD1 or TRBD2 (5 bases each). The V gene lost 5 bases and the J gene lost 2 bases, with 15 bases spanning the gap. CDR3 length equals 16 residues. Per the germline V gene, CDR1 is MNHEY and CDR2 is SMNVEV (reference sequence). The CDR3, as DNA: TGTGCCAGCAGTCCATCTAGAGGGGTCAACACCGGGGAGCTGTTTTTT. It translates to CASSPSRGVNTGELFF.

This clonotype has at least ten counts. The V call is TRBV18, the J call TRBJ2-7; D not resolved. Germline V CDR1 and CDR2: KGHSH, LQKENI. The CDR3 runs to 13 residues. V lost 2 bases and J lost 7, with 12 bases in between. In DNA, the CDR3 is TGTGCCAGCTCACCAGGCGAAGGGCTGGAGCAGTACTTC. Translated, it gives CASSPGEGLEQYF.

In its sample, this clonotype was seen a few times. The rearrangement uses TRBV7-2 and TRBJ2-3, with D possibly TRBD2 on 7 matching bases. CDR3 size: 17 residues. Germline-derived CDR1 and CDR2 are SGHTA and FQGNSA. Between the trimmed V and J ends, which lost 3 bases and 5 bases, there was a span of 21 bases. The CDR3, as DNA: TGTGCCAGCAGCTTGCCGGGGGGCCTAGGGCGGAGAGATACGCAGTATTTT. Residues: CASSLPGGLGRRDTQYF. The whole variable domain, remainder taken from reference TRBV7-2 and TRBJ2-3, is GAGVSQSPSNKVTEKGKDVELRCDPISGHTALYWYRQSLGQGLEFLIYFQGNSAPDKSGLPSDRFSAERTGGSVSTLTIQRTQQEDSAVYLCASSLPGGLGRRDTQYFGPGTRLTVL.

V and J are TRBV20-1 and TRBJ2-7, with 9 positions matching TRBD1. V was clipped by 5 bases and J by 7 bases; unmatched bases: 9. The CDR3 contains 13 residues. CDR1 is DFQATT, CDR2 SNEGSKA, per germline (reference sequence). The CDR3 protein is CSARSGTGFEQYV. The CDR3 coding sequence is TGCAGTGCTCGATCCGGGACAGGGTTTGAGCAGTACGTC.

In this sample, this clonotype turned up many times. The rearrangement joins TRBV11-1 to TRBJ2-1; maybe TRBD1 (5 bases). The CDR3 loop spans 17 amino acids. V lost 2 bases, J lost 8 bases, and 22 bases lay in between. In germline, CDR1 is SGHAT, CDR2 FQDESV (reference sequence). The CDR3 sequence is CASSLKYAATVWDEQFF. The CDR3 DNA reads as TGTGCCAGCAGCTTAAAGTATGCGGCGACAGTCTGGGATGAGCAGTTCTTC. The entire variable domain, with the rest obtained from reference TRBV11-1 and TRBJ2-1, is as follows: EAEVAQSPRYKITEKSQAVAFWCDPISGHATLYWYRQILGQGPELLVQFQDESVVDDSQLPKDRFSAERLKGVDSTLKIQPAELGDSAMYLCASSLKYAATVWDEQFFGPGTRLTVL.

Only a few counts were recorded for this clonotype. The genes are TRBV5-6 and TRBJ1-5; the match to TRBD1 covers 7 bases. The germline V gene has CDR1 SGHDT and CDR2 YYEEEE. CDR3 length: 15 amino acids. Losses at the gene ends were 4 bases for V and 4 bases for J; bases not matched to a gene: 8. The CDR3 here is CASSALSRGNQPQHF. Written as DNA, the CDR3 is TGTGCCAGCAGCGCCCTTAGCAGGGGGAATCAGCCCCAGCATTTT.

The chain couples TRBV11-2 to TRBJ2-7; D may be TRBD1 or TRBD2 (5 bases each). The CDR3 is 13 residues long. Germline V gives CDR1 SGHAT, CDR2 FQNNGV. The V end was cut by 1 base, the J end by 7 bases, with 11 bases between. CDR3 amino acids: CASSLGGSWEQYV. Here the CDR3 DNA reads TGTGCCAGCAGCTTAGGGGGGAGTTGGGAGCAGTACGTC.

The V and J genes are TRBV7-9 and TRBJ2-7, with D tentatively TRBD1 (7 bases). This CDR3 spans 14 amino acids. The germline V gene encodes CDR1 SEHNR and CDR2 FQNEAQ (reference sequence). V was pared by 0 bases and J by 10 bases, with 16 bases between. This chain's CDR3 is CASSLAGGQMGQYV. The CDR3 DNA reads as TGTGCCAGCAGCTTAGCGGGGGGACAGATGGGTCAGTACGTC.

The CDR3 here is CSVETGVFGYTF. In nucleotides, the CDR3 is TGCAGCGTTGAAACAGGGGTGTTCGGCTACACCTTC. V usage is TRBV29-1 and J usage is TRBJ1-2; 7 nucleotides line up with TRBD1. The germline V gene has CDR1 SQVTM and CDR2 ANQGSEA. With 2 bases clipped from V and 8 bases from J, the junction kept 5 bases outside the gene matches. The CDR3 has 12 amino acids.